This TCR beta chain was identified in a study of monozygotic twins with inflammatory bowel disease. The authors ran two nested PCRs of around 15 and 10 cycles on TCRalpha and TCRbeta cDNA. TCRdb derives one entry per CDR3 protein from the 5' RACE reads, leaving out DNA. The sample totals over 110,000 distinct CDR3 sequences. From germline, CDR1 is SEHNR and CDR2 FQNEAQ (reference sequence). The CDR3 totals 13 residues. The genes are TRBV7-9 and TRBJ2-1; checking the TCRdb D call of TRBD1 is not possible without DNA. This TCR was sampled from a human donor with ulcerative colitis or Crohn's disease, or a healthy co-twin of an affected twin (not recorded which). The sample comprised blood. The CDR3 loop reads CASKWGANNEQFF.